The sequence of this T cell receptor (beta chain) was determined in a study of cytomegalovirus exposure and HLA in healthy donors. The length of the CDR3 is 15 residues. The germline V and J ends were trimmed by 1 base and 0 bases, with 10 bases remaining between them. In germline, CDR1 is GTSNPN, CDR2 SVGIG (reference sequence). A remark on this clone: The antigen is unknown.

Study-level points and caveats: There was a cluster of highly shared sequence variants that was likely a sequencing artifact. An analysis done earlier found most TCR beta V segments productive about 90% or about 30% of the time. The listing of 150 to 200 TCR beta chains classed them as cytomegalovirus-associated.

The PCR contained 60 Vbeta and 13 Jbeta primers. The table came from immunoSEQ multiplex PCR; TCRdb's copy has only in-frame clones and leaves some out. This sample yields 100,000 or so clones, of which 79% are seen a single time; roughly 4% belongs to the top ten. The chain is built from TRBV30 and TRBJ2-4, with a possible D match to TRBD2 (6 bases). The clonotype was recovered from a female donor in good health and CMV-seropositive. The specimen was PBMCs. The CDR3 is CAWSGLVLAKNIQYF. As DNA, the CDR3 is TGTGCCTGGAGTGGACTAGTACTAGCCAAAAACATTCAGTACTTC.